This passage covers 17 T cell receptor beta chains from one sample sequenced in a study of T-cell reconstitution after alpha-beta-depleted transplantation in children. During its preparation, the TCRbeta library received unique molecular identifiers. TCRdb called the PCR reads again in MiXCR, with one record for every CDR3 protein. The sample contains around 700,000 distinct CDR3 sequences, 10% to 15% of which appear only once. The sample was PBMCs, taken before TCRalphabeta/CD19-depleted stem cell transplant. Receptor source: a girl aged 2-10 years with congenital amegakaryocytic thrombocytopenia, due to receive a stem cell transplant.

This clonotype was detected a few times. The CDR3 sequence is CASIRGLARTDTQYF. As DNA, the CDR3 is TGTGCCAGCATCAGGGGACTAGCTAGAACAGATACGCAGTATTTT. This sequence joins TRBV12-3 or TRBV12-4 and TRBJ2-3; 9 positions agree with TRBD2. J gave up 3 bases and V 7 bases, and 8 bases lay outside the gene matches. This CDR3 is 15 amino acids long.

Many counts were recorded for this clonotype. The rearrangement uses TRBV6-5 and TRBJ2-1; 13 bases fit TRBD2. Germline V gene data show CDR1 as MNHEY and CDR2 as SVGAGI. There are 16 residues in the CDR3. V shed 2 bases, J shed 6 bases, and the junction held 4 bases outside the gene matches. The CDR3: CASSYTGTSGTNEQFF. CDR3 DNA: TGTGCCAGCAGTTACACCGGGACTAGCGGGACCAATGAGCAGTTCTTC.

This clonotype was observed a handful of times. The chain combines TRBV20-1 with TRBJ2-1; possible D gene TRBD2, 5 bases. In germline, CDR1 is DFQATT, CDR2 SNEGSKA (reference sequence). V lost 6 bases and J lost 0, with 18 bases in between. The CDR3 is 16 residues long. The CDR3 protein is CSAPMGRGSSYNEQFF. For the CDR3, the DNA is TGCAGTGCCCCTATGGGGAGAGGTAGCTCCTACAATGAGCAGTTCTTC.

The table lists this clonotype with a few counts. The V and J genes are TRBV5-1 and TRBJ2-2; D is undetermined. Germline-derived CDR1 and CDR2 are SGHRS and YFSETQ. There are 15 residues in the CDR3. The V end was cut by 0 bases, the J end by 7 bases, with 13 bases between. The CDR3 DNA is TGCGCCAGCAGCTTGGCCGTTCGGTCGGACGGGGAGCTGTTTTTT. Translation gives CASSLAVRSDGELFF.

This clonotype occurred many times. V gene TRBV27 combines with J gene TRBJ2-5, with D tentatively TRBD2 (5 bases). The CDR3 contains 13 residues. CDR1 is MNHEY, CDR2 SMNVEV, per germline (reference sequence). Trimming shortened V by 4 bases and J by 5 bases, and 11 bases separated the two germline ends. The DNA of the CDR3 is TGTGCCAGCAGTTACGGATCGGGGGAGACCCAGTACTTC. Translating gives CASSYGSGETQYF.

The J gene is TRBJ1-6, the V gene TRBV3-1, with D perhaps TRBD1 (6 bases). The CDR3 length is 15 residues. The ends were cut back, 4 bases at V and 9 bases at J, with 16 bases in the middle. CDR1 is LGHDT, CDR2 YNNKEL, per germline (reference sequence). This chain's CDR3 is CASSRGGQSVSPLHF. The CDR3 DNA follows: TGTGCCAGCAGCCGGGGCGGACAGTCCGTTTCACCCCTCCACTTT.

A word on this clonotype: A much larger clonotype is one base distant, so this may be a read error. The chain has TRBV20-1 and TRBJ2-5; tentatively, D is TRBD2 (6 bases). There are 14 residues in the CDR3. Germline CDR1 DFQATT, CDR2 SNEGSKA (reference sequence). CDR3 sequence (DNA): TGCAGTGCTCTAAGACCGGAGGGCCAAGACACCCAGTACTTC. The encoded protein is CSALRPEGQDTQYF.

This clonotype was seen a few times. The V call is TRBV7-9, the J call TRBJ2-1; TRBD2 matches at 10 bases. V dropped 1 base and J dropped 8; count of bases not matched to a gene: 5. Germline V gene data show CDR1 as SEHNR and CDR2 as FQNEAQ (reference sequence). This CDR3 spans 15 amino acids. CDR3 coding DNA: TGTGCCAGCAGCTTAGGGCCTAGCGGGAGCTATGAGCAGTTCTTC. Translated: CASSLGPSGSYEQFF.

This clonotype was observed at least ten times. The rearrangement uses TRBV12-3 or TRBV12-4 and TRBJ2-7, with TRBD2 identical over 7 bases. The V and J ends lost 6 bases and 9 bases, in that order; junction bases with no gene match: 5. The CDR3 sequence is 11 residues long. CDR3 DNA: TGTGCCAGCAGCCTACTAGCGACGCAGTACTTC. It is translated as CASSLLATQYF.

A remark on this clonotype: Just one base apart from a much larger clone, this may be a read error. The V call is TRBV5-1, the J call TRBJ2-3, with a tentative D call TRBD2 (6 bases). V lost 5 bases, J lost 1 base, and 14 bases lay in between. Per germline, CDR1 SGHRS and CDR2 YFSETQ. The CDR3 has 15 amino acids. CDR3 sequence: CASSFSGTRTDTQYF. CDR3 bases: TGCGCCAGCAGTTTTAGCGGAACTCGCACAGATACGCAGTATTTT. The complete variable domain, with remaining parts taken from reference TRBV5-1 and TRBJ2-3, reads KAGVTQTPRYLIKTRGQQVTLSCSPISGHRSVSWYQQTPGQGLQFLFEYFSETQRNKGNFPGRFSGRQFSNSRSEMNVSTLELGDSALYLCASSFSGTRTDTQYFGPGTRLTVL.

The CDR3 sequence: CAISAAGAGTGELFF. The CDR3 DNA follows: TGTGCCATCAGTGCGGCGGGAGCCGGCACCGGGGAGCTGTTTTTT. The chain recombines TRBV10-3 with TRBJ2-2; 7 positions match TRBD2. J gave up 4 bases and V 4 bases, and 6 bases lay outside the gene matches. This CDR3 spans 15 amino acids. The germline V gene encodes CDR1 ENHRY and CDR2 SYGVKD.

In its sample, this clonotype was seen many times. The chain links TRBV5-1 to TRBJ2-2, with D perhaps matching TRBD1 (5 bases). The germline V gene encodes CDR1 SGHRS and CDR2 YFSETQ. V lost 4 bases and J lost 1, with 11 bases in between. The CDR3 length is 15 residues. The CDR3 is CASSGQTGNTGELFF. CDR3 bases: TGCGCCAGCAGCGGACAAACAGGGAACACCGGGGAGCTGTTTTTT.

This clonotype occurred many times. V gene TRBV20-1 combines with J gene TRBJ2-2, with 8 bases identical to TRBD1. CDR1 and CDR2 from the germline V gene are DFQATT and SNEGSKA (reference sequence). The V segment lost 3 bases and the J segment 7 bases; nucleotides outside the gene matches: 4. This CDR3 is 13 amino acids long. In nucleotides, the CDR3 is TGCAGTGCTAGGACAGGGGATGTCGGGGAGCTGTTTTTT. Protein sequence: CSARTGDVGELFF.

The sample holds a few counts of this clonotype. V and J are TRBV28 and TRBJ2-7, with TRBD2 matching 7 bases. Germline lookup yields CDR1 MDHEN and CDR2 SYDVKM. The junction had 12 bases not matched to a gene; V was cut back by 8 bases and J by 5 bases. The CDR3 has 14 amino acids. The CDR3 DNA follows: TGTGCCAGCGGGCGCAGCGGGACTTTAAACGAGCAGTACTTC. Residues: CASGRSGTLNEQYF.

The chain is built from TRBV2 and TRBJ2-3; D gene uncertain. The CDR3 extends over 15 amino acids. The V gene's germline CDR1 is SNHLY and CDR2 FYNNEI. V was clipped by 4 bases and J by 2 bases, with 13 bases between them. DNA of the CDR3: TGTGCCAGCAGTGTCTTTGTGGGGAACACAGATACGCAGTATTTT. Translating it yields CASSVFVGNTDTQYF.

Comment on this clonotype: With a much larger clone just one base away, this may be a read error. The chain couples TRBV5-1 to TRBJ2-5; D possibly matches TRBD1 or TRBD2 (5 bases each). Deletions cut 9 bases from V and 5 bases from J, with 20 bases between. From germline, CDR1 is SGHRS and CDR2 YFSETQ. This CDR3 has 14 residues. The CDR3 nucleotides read TGCGCCAACAGTTTCCAGGGAGTTGAGGAGACCCAGTACTTC. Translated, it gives CANSFQGVEETQYF.

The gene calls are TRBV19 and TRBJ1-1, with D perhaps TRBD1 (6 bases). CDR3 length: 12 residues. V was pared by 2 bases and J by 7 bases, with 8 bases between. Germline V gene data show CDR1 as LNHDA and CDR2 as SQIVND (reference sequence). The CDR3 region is CASSIPGDEAFF. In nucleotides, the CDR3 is TGTGCCAGTAGTATACCAGGGGATGAAGCTTTCTTT.